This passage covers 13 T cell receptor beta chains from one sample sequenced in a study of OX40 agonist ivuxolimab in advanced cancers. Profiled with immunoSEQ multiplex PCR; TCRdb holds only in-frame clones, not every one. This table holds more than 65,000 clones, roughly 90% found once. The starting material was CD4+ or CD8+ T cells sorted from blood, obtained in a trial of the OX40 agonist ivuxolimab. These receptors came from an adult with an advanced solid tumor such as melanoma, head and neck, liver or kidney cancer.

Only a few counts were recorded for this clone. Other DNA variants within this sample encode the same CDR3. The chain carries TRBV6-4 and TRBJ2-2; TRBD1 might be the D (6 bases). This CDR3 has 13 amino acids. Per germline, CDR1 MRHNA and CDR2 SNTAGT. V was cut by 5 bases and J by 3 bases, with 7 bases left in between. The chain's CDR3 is CASSSGDTGELFF. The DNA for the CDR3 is TGTGCCAGCAGTTCAGGGGACACCGGGGAGCTGTTTTTT.

The CDR3 sequence: CASSQDGVSLTQYF. In DNA form, the CDR3 reads TGCGCCAGCAGCCAAGATGGAGTCTCCCTCACCCAGTACTTC. The rearrangement links TRBV4-1 to TRBJ2-5; no definite D call. Trimming shortened V by 0 bases and J by 8 bases, and 13 bases separated the two germline ends. Germline V CDR1 and CDR2: MGHRA, YSYEKL. The CDR3 spans 14 residues.

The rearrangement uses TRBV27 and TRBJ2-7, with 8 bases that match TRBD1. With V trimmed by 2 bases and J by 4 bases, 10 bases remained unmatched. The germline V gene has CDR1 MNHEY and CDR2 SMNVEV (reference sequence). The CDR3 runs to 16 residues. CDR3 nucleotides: TGTGCCAGCAGTTTAGTGGGACAGGTCGGTACGTACGAGCAGTACTTC. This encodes CASSLVGQVGTYEQYF.

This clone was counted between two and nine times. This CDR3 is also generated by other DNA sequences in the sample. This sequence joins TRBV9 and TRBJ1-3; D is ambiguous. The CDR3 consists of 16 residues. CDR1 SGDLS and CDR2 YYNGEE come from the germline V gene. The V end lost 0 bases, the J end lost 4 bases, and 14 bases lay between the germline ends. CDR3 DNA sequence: TGTGCCAGCAGCGTAGACAAGGGAGTTTCCGGAAACACCATATATTTT. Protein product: CASSVDKGVSGNTIYF.

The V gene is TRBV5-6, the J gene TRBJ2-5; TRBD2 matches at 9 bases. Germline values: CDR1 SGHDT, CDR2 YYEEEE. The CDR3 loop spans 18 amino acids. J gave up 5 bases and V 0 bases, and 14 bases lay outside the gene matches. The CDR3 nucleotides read TGTGCCAGCAGCTTGGCACCTAGCGGGGCCTCTTTGGGGGAGACCCAGTACTTC. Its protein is CASSLAPSGASLGETQYF.

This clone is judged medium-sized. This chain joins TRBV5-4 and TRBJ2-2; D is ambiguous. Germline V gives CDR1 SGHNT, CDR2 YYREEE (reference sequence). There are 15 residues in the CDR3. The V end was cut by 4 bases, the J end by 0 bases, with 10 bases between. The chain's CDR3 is CASSGVAPNTGELFF. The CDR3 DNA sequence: TGTGCCAGCAGCGGCGTGGCCCCGAACACCGGGGAGCTGTTTTTT.

In DNA form, the CDR3 reads TGTGCCAGCAGCCAAGCCCTCAGGGACCTCTCCTACGAGCAGTACTTC. This gives the protein CASSQALRDLSYEQYF. The genes are TRBV4-2 and TRBJ2-7; tentatively, D is TRBD1 or TRBD2 (5 bases each). The CDR3 is 16 residues long. CDR1 is LGHNA and CDR2 is YNFKEQ in the germline V gene. V lost 1 base and J 0 bases, leaving 13 bases between the germline ends.

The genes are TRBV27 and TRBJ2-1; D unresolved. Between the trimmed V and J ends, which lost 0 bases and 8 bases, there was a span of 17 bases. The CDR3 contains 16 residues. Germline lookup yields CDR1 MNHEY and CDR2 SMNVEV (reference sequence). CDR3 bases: TGTGCCAGCAGTTTATCCCGTGGATTACGTCCGCATGAGCAGTTCTTC. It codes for CASSLSRGLRPHEQFF.

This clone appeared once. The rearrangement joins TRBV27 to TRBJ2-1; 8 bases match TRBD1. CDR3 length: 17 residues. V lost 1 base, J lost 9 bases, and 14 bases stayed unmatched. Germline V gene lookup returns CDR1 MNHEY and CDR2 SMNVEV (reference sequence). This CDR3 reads CASSLYPRDRGGVEQFF. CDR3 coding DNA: TGTGCCAGCAGTTTATATCCCCGCGACAGGGGAGGTGTTGAGCAGTTCTTC.

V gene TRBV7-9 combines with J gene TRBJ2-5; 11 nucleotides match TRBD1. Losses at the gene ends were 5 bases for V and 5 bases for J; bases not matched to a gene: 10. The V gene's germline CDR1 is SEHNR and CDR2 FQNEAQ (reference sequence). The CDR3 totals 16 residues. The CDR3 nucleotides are TGTGCCAGCAGCGCGCCCATGGGACAGGGGGGGGAGACCCAGTACTTC. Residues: CASSAPMGQGGETQYF.

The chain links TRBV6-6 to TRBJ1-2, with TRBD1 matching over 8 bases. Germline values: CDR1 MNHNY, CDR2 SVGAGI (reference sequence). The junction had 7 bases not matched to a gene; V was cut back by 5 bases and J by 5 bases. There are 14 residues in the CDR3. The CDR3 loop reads CASSPPRGLYGYTF. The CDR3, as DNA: TGTGCCAGCAGTCCCCCCAGGGGGCTTTATGGCTACACCTTC.

CDR3 sequence reads: CASSEHRSNEKLFF. The CDR3 DNA sequence: TGTGCCAGCAGTGAACACAGGTCTAATGAAAAACTGTTTTTT. J is TRBJ1-4 and V is TRBV6-1, with TRBD1 as a possible D gene (5 bases). Germline V gives CDR1 MNHNS, CDR2 SASEGT. The CDR3 totals 14 residues. The ends were cut back, 2 bases at V and 3 bases at J, with 7 bases in the middle.

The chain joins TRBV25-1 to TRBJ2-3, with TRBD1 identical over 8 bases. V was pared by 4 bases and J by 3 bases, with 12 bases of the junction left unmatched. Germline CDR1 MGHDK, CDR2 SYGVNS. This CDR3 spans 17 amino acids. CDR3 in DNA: TGTGCCAGCAGTGGCCGAAAGGACAGGGAGGAAACAGATACGCAGTATTTT. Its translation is CASSGRKDREETDTQYF.